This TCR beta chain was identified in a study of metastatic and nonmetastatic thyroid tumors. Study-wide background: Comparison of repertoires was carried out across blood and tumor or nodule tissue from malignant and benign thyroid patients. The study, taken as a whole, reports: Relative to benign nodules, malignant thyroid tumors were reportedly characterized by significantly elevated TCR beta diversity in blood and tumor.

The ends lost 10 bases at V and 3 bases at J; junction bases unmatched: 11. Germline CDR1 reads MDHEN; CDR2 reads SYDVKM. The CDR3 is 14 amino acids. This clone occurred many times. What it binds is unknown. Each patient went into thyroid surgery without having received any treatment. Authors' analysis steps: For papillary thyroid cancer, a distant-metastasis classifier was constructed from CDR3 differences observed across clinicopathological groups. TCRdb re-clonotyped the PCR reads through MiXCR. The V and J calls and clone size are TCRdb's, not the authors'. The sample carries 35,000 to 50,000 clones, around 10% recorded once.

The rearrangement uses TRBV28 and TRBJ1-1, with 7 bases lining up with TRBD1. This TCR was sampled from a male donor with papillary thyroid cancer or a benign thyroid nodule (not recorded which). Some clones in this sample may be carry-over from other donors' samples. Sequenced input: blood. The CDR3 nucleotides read TGTGCCACAGACAGGGCGATTGGGGACACTGAAGCTTTCTTT. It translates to CATDRAIGDTEAFF.